Presented here are 16 T cell receptor beta chains from one specimen sequenced in a study of shared clonotypes between healthy human individuals (dated by TCRdb to the early 2020s). CD8 naive samples consisted of CD45RO-negative cells that were positively selected for CCR7, yielding a CD45RA+CCR7+ population without TemRA cells. The method behind the library was the immunoSEQ multiplex PCR assay. TCRdb's version of the immuneACCESS table is confined to in-frame rearrangements and falls short of the full clone set. An unresolved V gene accounts for under half of the shortfall where checked; the remainder is of unknown origin. Recorded for this sample are some 600,000 clones; roughly 96% of them occurred a single time. About 0.12% of the sample belongs to the ten largest clones. What was sequenced was naive CD8+ T cells sorted from blood. Sample cell subset or site, as interpreted from the label and publication: CD45RA+CCR7+. The receptors stem from a woman in her thirties in good health.

This clone was detected only a few times. J is TRBJ1-3 and V is TRBV11-2; the D is unclear. Trimming left V 3 bases short and J 4 bases short, with 4 bases between. CDR1 and CDR2 from the germline V gene are SGHAT and FQNNGV. The CDR3 totals 12 residues. The CDR3 protein is CASSFEGNTIYF. The CDR3, as DNA: TGTGCCAGCAGCTTTGAGGGAAACACCATATATTTT. The full variable domain, in which reference TRBV11-2 and TRBJ1-3 provide the parts outside the CDR3, is EAGVAQSPRYKIIEKRQSVAFWCNPISGHATLYWYQQILGQGPKLLIQFQNNGVVDDSQLPKDRFSAERLKGVDSTLKIQPAKLEDSAVYLCASSFEGNTIYFGEGSWLTVV.

The chain recombines TRBV7-8 with TRBJ2-1; TRBD2 matches at 10 bases. The trim removed 1 base at V and 5 bases at J, leaving 5 bases unmatched. The V gene's germline CDR1 is SGHVS and CDR2 FQNEAQ. CDR3 length: 16 residues. The CDR3 DNA is TGTGCCAGCAGCTTAGGGAGCGGGAGGGGGGACAATGAGCAGTTCTTC. Its protein is CASSLGSGRGDNEQFF.

J is TRBJ2-2 and V is TRBV6-5, with D perhaps being TRBD1 or TRBD2 (5 bases each). The CDR3 is 13 residues long. The germline CDR1 and CDR2 sequences are MNHEY and SVGAGI. V was trimmed by 5 bases and J by 8 bases, leaving 12 bases between them. The CDR3 nucleotides are TGTGCCAGCAGTGGGGGACCAGGAGGGGAGCTGTTTTTT. Translation: CASSGGPGGELFF.

V gene TRBV10-3 combines with J gene TRBJ2-7; D is possibly TRBD1 (6 bases). Per the germline V gene, CDR1 is ENHRY and CDR2 is SYGVKD. This CDR3 is built from 15 residues. V was shortened by 0 bases and J by 7 bases, with 16 bases between the two germline ends. This CDR3 is CAISESEGGYTEQYF. The CDR3 DNA is TGTGCCATCAGTGAGTCAGAAGGGGGATATACGGAGCAGTACTTC.

This sequence joins TRBV9 and TRBJ2-1; TRBD2 might be the D (6 bases). The CDR3 sequence is 14 residues long. Per germline, CDR1 SGDLS and CDR2 YYNGEE. V gave up 3 bases and J gave up 8 bases, with 15 bases separating them. This CDR3 reads CASSAEEEGDEQFF. In nucleotides, the CDR3 is TGTGCCAGCAGCGCCGAGGAGGAGGGAGATGAGCAGTTCTTC.

DNA of the CDR3: TGCGCCAGCAGCCATGATGACAGGACTTTGGCCGAGCAGTACTTC. Amino acid sequence: CASSHDDRTLAEQYF. V gene TRBV4-1 combines with J gene TRBJ2-7; D is possibly TRBD1 (6 bases). The V gene lost 3 bases and the J gene lost 6 bases, with 18 bases spanning the gap. The CDR3 has 15 amino acids. Germline V gene lookup returns CDR1 MGHRA and CDR2 YSYEKL.

The chain employs TRBV7-9 and TRBJ2-5; a possible D gene is TRBD2 (5 bases). Trimming shortened V by 5 bases and J by 5 bases, and 15 bases separated the two germline ends. Germline V gene lookup returns CDR1 SEHNR and CDR2 FQNEAQ (reference sequence). The CDR3 totals 14 residues. CDR3 sequence: CASSPAGVEETQYF. The CDR3 region has the DNA TGTGCCAGCAGCCCCGCCGGGGTTGAGGAGACCCAGTACTTC.

The chain links TRBV7-9 to TRBJ2-3; TRBD2 might be the D (5 bases). The CDR3 contains 14 residues. Germline CDR1 reads SEHNR; CDR2 reads FQNEAQ (reference sequence). The DNA of the CDR3 is TGTGCTTCCAGCTGGGAGTTGGCCACAGATACGCAGTATTTT. Translation gives CASSWELATDTQYF.

This chain connects TRBV28 to TRBJ1-1, with 9 bases lining up with TRBD1. The CDR3 is 15 residues long. Germline loops: CDR1 MDHEN, CDR2 SYDVKM. V lost 6 bases to trimming and J lost 1 base; unmatched junction nucleotides: 6. The CDR3 here is CASSSRQGGNTEAFF. CDR3 sequence (DNA): TGTGCCAGCAGCAGCCGACAGGGGGGGAACACTGAAGCTTTCTTT.

This clone was recorded a few times. The chain recombines TRBV19 with TRBJ2-7, with a weak D call TRBD2 (6 bases). The V and J ends lost 0 bases and 3 bases respectively, with 15 bases between them. CDR3 size: 16 residues. CDR1 and CDR2 from the germline V gene are LNHDA and SQIVND (reference sequence). The CDR3 sequence: CASSIDSAGRSYEQYF. CDR3 DNA: TGTGCCAGTAGTATAGATTCGGCGGGACGCAGCTACGAGCAGTACTTC.

The V call is TRBV28, the J call TRBJ1-5, with D hard to call. The CDR3 covers 15 residues. The germline V and J ends were trimmed by 3 bases and 1 base, with 10 bases remaining between them. Germline V gene data show CDR1 as MDHEN and CDR2 as SYDVKM. CDR3 sequence: CASSFLGGSNQPQHF. CDR3 coding DNA: TGTGCCAGCAGTTTCCTTGGAGGGAGCAATCAGCCCCAGCATTTT.

The chain links TRBV5-1 to TRBJ1-2; TRBD1 aligns across 10 bases. The germline gives CDR1 SGHRS, CDR2 YFSETQ. V lost 0 bases to trimming and J lost 5 bases; unmatched junction nucleotides: 10. The CDR3 totals 17 residues. CDR3 bases: TGCGCCAGCAGCTTGGCGTTCGGGACAGGGGAAAATTATGGCTACACCTTC. The encoded protein is CASSLAFGTGENYGYTF.

The genes are TRBV28 and TRBJ2-7; 9 nucleotides line up with TRBD2. J was trimmed by 4 bases and V by 4 bases; bases with no gene match: 11. CDR1 and CDR2 (germline): MDHEN, SYDVKM. The CDR3 is made up of 16 amino acids. CDR3 residues: CASSSPFVAGGYEQYF. CDR3 nucleotides: TGTGCCAGCAGTTCACCCTTTGTGGCGGGAGGGTACGAGCAGTACTTC.

In nucleotides, the CDR3 is TGTGCCAGCAGTTACAGGTTGCGGGAGGGTTCCGAGCAGTACTTC. Its protein product is CASSYRLREGSEQYF. V gene TRBV6-5 combines with J gene TRBJ2-7, with 9 bases lining up with TRBD2. The V segment lost 2 bases and the J segment 6 bases; nucleotides outside the gene matches: 8. CDR1 and CDR2 from the germline V gene are MNHEY and SVGAGI. The CDR3 covers 15 residues.

This chain connects TRBV7-6 to TRBJ2-2, with TRBD1 identical over 10 bases. V was pared by 1 base and J by 1 base, with 12 bases of the junction left unmatched. Germline V lookup: CDR1 SGHVS, CDR2 FNYEAQ. This CDR3 is 20 amino acids long. Written as DNA, the CDR3 is TGTGCCAGCAGCTTAGTATCAGGGACAGGGGTTTCTGGGAACACCGGGGAGCTGTTTTTT. It specifies CASSLVSGTGVSGNTGELFF.

V usage is TRBV7-6 and J usage is TRBJ2-7; weak D call: TRBD1 (5 bases). This CDR3 is 14 amino acids long. V was clipped by 5 bases and J by 2 bases, with 13 bases between them. CDR1 and CDR2 from the germline V gene are SGHVS and FNYEAQ. The CDR3 DNA reads as TGTGCCAGCAGCGCAGCTCAGGGCCCCTACGAGCAGTACTTC. Protein product: CASSAAQGPYEQYF.